These 6 T cell receptor beta chains were sequenced from one sample in a study of cytomegalovirus exposure and HLA in healthy donors (dated 2017 in TCRdb). Library prep was done by the immunoSEQ multiplex PCR assay. The multiplex PCR relied on a mix of 60 forward primers for TCR Vbeta segments and 13 reverse primers for TCR Jbeta segments. TCRdb's version of the immuneACCESS table is confined to in-frame rearrangements and falls short of the full clone set. An unresolved V gene accounts for under half of the shortfall where checked; the remainder is of unknown origin. The sample table contains 170,000 or so clones; only one count was recorded for around 77% of them. The top ten constitute 1% of the sample. Sequencing was performed on PBMCs. These receptors originate from a woman between 45 and 65 years old in good health and CMV-seropositive.

The CDR3 nucleotides are TGTGCCAGCACCTCAGGAATCTCCTACGAGCAGTACTTC. Translated, it gives CASTSGISYEQYF. The V gene is TRBV2, the J gene TRBJ2-7; D remains unclear. V was clipped by 7 bases and J by 0 bases, with 10 bases between them. From germline, CDR1 is SNHLY and CDR2 FYNNEI. There are 13 residues in the CDR3.

This clone was seen only once. The CDR3: CASSLELAGPGELFF. CDR3 sequence (DNA): TGTGCCAGCAGCTTAGAACTAGCGGGTCCCGGGGAGCTGTTTTTT. The chain carries TRBV7-2 and TRBJ2-2, with 9 bases fitting TRBD2. CDR3 length equals 15 residues. V shed 1 base, J shed 6 bases, and the junction held 3 bases outside the gene matches. In germline, CDR1 is SGHTA, CDR2 FQGNSA. Drawing the rest from reference TRBV7-2 and TRBJ2-2, the complete variable domain is GAGVSQSPSNKVTEKGKDVELRCDPISGHTALYWYRQSLGQGLEFLIYFQGNSAPDKSGLPSDRFSAERTGGSVSTLTIQRTQQEDSAVYLCASSLELAGPGELFFGEGSRLTVL.

As concerns this clone: The junction shows a germline mismatch at one end, possibly a read error. The CDR3 protein is CASMAHRGLIF. The CDR3 DNA follows: TGTGCCAGCATGGCCCACAGGGGGCTGATCTTC. The chain is built from TRBV6-4 and TRBJ2-1, with 9 bases matching TRBD1. This CDR3 has 11 residues. From germline, CDR1 is MRHNA and CDR2 SNTAGT.

The genes are TRBV7-2 and TRBJ2-3; 9 nucleotides match TRBD2. V shed 2 bases and J 2 bases; nucleotides not matched to a gene: 8. Germline V gene lookup returns CDR1 SGHTA and CDR2 FQGNSA. The CDR3 contains 17 residues. The CDR3 nucleotides are TGTGCCAGCAGCTTAAGGCGGGCGGGAGGGTTCACAGATACGCAGTATTTT. As protein: CASSLRRAGGFTDTQYF.

This clone has a handful of counts. The rearrangement links TRBV27 to TRBJ2-7, with TRBD1 as a possible D gene (5 bases). CDR1 MNHEY and CDR2 SMNVEV come from the germline V gene (reference sequence). Deletions cut 5 bases from V and 6 bases from J, with 20 bases between. The CDR3 extends over 15 amino acids. This CDR3 reads CASSRQGGPFSEQYF. The CDR3, as DNA: TGTGCCAGCAGTCGGCAGGGCGGTCCCTTTTCCGAGCAGTACTTC.

V gene TRBV10-1 combines with J gene TRBJ2-7; D is perhaps TRBD2 (6 bases). Germline V lookup: CDR1 WNHNN, CDR2 SYGVQD (reference sequence). The CDR3 is made up of 14 amino acids. V lost 4 bases and J lost 3, with 13 bases in between. CDR3 residues: CASSGVQGLYEQYF. The CDR3 nucleotides read TGCGCCAGCAGTGGGGTCCAGGGACTCTACGAGCAGTACTTC.